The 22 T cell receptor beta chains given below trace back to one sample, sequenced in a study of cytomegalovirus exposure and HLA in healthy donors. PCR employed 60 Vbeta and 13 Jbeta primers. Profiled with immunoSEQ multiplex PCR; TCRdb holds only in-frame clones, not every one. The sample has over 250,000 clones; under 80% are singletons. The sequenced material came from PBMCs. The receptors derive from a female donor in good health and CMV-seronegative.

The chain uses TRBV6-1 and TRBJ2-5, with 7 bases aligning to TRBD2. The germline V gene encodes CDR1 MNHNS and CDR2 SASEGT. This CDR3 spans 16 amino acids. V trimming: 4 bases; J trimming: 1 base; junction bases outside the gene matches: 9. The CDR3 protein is CASSGGDYRSQETQYF. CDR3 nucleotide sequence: TGTGCCAGCAGTGGGGGGGACTACCGTAGCCAAGAGACCCAGTACTTC.

The CDR3 loop is CASSFVAGETYEQYF. Here the CDR3 DNA reads TGTGCCAGCAGTTTTGTGGCAGGGGAAACCTACGAGCAGTACTTC. The chain employs TRBV28 and TRBJ2-7; D possibly corresponds to TRBD1 (6 bases). The CDR3 has 15 amino acids. Deletions cut 3 bases from V and 2 bases from J, with 14 bases between. CDR1 and CDR2 from the germline V gene are MDHEN and SYDVKM.

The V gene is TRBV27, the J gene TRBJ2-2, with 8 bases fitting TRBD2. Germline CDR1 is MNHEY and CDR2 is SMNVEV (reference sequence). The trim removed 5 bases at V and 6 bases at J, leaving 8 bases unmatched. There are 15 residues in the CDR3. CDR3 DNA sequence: TGTGCCAGCAGTCTCGTTGGTAGCGGGGCCGGGGAGCTGTTTTTT. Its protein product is CASSLVGSGAGELFF.

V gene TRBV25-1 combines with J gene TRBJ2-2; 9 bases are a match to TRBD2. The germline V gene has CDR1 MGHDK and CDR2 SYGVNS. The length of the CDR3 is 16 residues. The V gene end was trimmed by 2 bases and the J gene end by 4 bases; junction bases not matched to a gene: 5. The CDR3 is CASSESRLAVTGELFF. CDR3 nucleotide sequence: TGTGCCAGCAGTGAAAGTCGACTAGCGGTCACCGGGGAGCTGTTTTTT.

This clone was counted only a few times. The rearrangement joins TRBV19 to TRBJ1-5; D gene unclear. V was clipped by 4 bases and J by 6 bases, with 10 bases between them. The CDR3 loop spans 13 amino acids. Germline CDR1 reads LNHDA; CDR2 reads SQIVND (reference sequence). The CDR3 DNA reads TGTGCCAGTAGTAAATCAGCGGGTCAGCCCCAGCATTTT. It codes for CASSKSAGQPQHF. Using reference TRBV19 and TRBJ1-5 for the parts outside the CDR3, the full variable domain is DGGITQSPKYLFRKEGQNVTLSCEQNLNHDAMYWYRQDPGQGLRLIYYSQIVNDFQKGDIAEGYSVSREKKESFPLTVTSAQKNPTAFYLCASSKSAGQPQHFGDGTRLSIL.

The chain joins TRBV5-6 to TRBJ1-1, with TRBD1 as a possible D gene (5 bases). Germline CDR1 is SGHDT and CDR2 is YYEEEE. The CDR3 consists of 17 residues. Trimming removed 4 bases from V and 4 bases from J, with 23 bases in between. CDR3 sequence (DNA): TGTGCCAGCAGCCCAGGGTTTTATGGGGCATTAGGCACTGAAGCTTTCTTT. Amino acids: CASSPGFYGALGTEAFF. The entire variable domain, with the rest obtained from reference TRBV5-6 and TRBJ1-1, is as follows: DAGVTQSPTHLIKTRGQQVTLRCSPKSGHDTVSWYQQALGQGPQFIFQYYEEEERQRGNFPDRFSGHQFPNYSSELNVNALLLGDSALYLCASSPGFYGALGTEAFFGQGTRLTVV.

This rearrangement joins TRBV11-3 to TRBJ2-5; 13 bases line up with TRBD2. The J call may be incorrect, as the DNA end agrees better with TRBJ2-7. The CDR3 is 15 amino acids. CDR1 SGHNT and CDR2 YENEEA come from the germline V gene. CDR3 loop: CASSLGTSGNSEQYF. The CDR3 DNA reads TGTGCCAGCAGCCTAGGGACTAGCGGGAATAGCGAGCAGTACTTC.

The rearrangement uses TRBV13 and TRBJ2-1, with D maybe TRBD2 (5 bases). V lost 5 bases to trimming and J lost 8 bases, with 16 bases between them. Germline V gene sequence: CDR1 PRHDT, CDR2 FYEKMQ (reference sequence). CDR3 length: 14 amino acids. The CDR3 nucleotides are TGTGCCAGCAGCGTACGGGGTAGGGCGGATGAGCAGTTCTTC. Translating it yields CASSVRGRADEQFF.

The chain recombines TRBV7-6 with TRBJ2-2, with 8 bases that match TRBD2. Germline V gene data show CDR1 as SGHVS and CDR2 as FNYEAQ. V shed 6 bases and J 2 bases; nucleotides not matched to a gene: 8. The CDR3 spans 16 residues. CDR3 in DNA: TGTGCCAGCAGGTCCCCAATAGCGGGAAACACCGGGGAGCTGTTTTTT. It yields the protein CASRSPIAGNTGELFF.

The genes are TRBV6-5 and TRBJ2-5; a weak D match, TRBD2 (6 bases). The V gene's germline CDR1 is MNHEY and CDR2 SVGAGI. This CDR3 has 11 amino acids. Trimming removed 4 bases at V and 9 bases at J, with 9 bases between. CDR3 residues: CASSSTGAQYF. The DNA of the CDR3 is TGTGCCAGCAGTTCGACGGGGGCCCAGTACTTC.

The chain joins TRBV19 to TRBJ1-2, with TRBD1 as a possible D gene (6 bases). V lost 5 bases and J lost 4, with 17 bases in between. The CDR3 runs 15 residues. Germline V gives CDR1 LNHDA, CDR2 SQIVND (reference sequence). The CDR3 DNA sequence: TGTGCCAGTAGTGCTAACGGACAGTCGATCTATGGCTACACCTTC. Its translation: CASSANGQSIYGYTF.

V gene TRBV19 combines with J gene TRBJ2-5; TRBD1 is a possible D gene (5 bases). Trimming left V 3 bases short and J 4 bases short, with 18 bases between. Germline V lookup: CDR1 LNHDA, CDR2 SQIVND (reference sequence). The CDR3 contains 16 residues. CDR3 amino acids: CASSMLGQGPLETQYF. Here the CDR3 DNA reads TGTGCCAGTAGTATGTTAGGGCAGGGCCCGCTAGAGACCCAGTACTTC.

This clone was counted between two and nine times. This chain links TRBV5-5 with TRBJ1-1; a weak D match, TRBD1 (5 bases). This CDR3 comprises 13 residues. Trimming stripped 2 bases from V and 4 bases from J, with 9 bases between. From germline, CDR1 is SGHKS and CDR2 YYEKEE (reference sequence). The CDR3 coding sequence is TGTGCCAGCAGCTTTCAGGGAGGCACTGAAGCTTTCTTT. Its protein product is CASSFQGGTEAFF.

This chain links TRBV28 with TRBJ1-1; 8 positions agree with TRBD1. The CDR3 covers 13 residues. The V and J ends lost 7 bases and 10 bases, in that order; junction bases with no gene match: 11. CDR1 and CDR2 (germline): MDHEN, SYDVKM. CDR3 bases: TGTGCCAGCAACGCAGGGGGCGAGGTCGGAGCTTTCTTT. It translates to CASNAGGEVGAFF.

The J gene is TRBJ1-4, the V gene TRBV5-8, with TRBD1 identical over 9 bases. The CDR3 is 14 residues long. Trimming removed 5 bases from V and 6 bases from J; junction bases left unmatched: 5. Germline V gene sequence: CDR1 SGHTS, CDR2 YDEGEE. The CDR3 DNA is TGTGCCAGCAGGACGGACAGGGGCTATGAAAAACTGTTTTTT. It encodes CASRTDRGYEKLFF.

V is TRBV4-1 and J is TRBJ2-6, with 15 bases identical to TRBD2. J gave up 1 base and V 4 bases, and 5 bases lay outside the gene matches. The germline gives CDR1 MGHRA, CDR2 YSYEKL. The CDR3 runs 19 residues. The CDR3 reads CASSPPGLAGGSGANVLTF. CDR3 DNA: TGCGCCAGCAGCCCTCCGGGACTAGCGGGAGGTTCTGGGGCCAACGTCCTGACTTTC.

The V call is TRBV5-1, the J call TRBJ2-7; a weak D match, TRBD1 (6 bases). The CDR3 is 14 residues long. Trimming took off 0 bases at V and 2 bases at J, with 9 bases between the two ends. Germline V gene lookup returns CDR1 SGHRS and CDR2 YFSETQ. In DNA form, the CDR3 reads TGCGCCAGCAGCTTGGAGCAGGGGCCCTACGAGCAGTACTTC. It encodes CASSLEQGPYEQYF.

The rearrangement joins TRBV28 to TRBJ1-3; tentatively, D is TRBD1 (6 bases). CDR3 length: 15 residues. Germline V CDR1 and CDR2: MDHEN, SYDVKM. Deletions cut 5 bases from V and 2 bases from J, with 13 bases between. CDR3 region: CASSLQGTAGNTIYF. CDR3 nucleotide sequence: TGTGCCAGCAGTCTCCAGGGGACCGCTGGAAACACCATATATTTT. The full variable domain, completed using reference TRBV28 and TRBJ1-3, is DVKVTQSSRYLVKRTGEKVFLECVQDMDHENMFWYRQDPGLGLRLIYFSYDVKMKEKGDIPEGYSVSREKKERFSLILESASTNQTSMYLCASSLQGTAGNTIYFGEGSWLTVV.

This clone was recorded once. The CDR3 here is CASSFQLAGGPQSTDTQYF. The CDR3, as DNA: TGCGCCAGCAGCTTCCAACTAGCGGGAGGGCCCCAAAGCACAGATACGCAGTATTTT. The V gene is TRBV5-1, the J gene TRBJ2-3, with 13 positions matching TRBD2. Germline V gene sequence: CDR1 SGHRS, CDR2 YFSETQ. Losses at the gene ends were 2 bases for V and 0 bases for J; bases not matched to a gene: 9. The CDR3 extends over 19 amino acids.

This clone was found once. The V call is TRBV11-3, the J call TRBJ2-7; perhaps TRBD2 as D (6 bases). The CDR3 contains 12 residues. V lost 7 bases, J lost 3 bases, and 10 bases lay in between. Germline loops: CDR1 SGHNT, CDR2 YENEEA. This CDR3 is CASNGGGYEQYF. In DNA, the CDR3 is TGTGCCAGCAACGGGGGAGGCTACGAGCAGTACTTC.

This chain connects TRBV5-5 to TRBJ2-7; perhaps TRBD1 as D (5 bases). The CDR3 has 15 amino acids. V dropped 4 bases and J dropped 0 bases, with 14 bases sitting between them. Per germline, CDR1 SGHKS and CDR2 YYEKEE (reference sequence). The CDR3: CASSVYWQGSYEQYF. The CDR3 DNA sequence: TGTGCCAGCAGCGTGTACTGGCAGGGCTCCTACGAGCAGTACTTC.

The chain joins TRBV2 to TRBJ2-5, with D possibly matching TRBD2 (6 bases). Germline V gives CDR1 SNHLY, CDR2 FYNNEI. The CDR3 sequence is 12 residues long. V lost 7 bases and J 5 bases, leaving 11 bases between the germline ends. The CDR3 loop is CASTGSGETQYF. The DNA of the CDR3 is TGTGCCAGCACGGGCAGCGGGGAGACCCAGTACTTC.